This TCR beta chain emerged from a study of OX40 agonist ivuxolimab in advanced cancers. Study context: Every 2 weeks, patients got intravenous ivuxolimab at one of six dose levels (0.01-10 mg/kg). Whole-study results and caveats: CD8+ T cells showed, on average, more clonal expansion than CD4+ cells.

As regards this clone: Its cognate antigen is unknown.

Per the germline V gene, CDR1 is SGHRS and CDR2 is YFSETQ. The CDR3 consists of 14 residues. J lost 5 bases, V lost 9 bases, and 7 bases had no gene match. With baseline, cycle 4 day 1, and cycle 7 day 1 as timepoints, blood was sampled. The assay was immunoSEQ multiplex PCR, and TCRdb's table has in-frame clones only and misses some. The sample has about 73,000 clones, over 75% seen once. The rearrangement links TRBV5-1 to TRBJ2-2; TRBD2 aligns across 10 bases. This clonotype originated in an adult with an advanced solid tumor such as melanoma, head and neck, liver or kidney cancer. The specimen was CD4+ or CD8+ T cells sorted from blood, collected in a trial of the OX40 agonist ivuxolimab. The CDR3 nucleotides read TGCGCCACCTCTACTAGCGGGGAGACCGGGGAGCTGTTTTTT. Amino acids: CATSTSGETGELFF.